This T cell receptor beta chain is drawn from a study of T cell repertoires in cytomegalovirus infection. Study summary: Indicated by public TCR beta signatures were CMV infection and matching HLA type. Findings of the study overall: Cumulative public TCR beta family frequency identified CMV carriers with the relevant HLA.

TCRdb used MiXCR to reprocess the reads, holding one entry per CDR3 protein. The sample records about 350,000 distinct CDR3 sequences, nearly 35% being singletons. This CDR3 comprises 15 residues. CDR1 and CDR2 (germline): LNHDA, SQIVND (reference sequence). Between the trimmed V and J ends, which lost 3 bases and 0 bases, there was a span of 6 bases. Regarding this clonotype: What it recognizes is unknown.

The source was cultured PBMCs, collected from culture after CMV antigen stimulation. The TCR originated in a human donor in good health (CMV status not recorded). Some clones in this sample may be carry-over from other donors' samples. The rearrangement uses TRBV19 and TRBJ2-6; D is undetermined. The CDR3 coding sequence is TGTGCCAGTAGTATGGTTCTCTCTGGGGCCAACGTCCTGACTTTC. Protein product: CASSMVLSGANVLTF.